A single sample gave rise to the 21 T cell receptor beta chains below, sequenced in a study of T-cell reconstitution after alpha-beta-depleted transplantation in children. Unique molecular identifiers were built into the TCRbeta library. TCRdb reanalysed the PCR reads using MiXCR and keeps one entry per CDR3 protein. The sample lists hundreds of thousands of distinct CDR3 sequences; roughly 17% were seen once. Here the sequenced sample was PBMCs from the stem cell graft donor, taken from the stem cell graft. These receptors all come from a human donor who donated a stem cell graft to a child with acute myeloid leukemia.

The sample holds one count of this clonotype. V gene TRBV6-1 combines with J gene TRBJ2-6; D remains unclear. The CDR3 is 16 residues long. V gave up 5 bases and J gave up 4 bases, with 15 bases separating them. Looked up from germline, CDR1 is MNHNS and CDR2 is SASEGT. CDR3 sequence (DNA): TGTGCCAGCAGTCATTTCCCCGACCAGGGGGCCAACGTCCTGACTTTC. Residues: CASSHFPDQGANVLTF.

With regard to this clonotype: This sequence may be a read error, since a much larger clone differs from it by one base. The V call is TRBV20-1, the J call TRBJ1-1; D is uncertain. In germline, CDR1 is DFQATT, CDR2 SNEGSKA (reference sequence). The CDR3 spans 12 residues. The CDR3 bases are TGCAGTGCTGAAAAAACGGGCACTGAAGCTTACTTT. It codes for CSAEKTGTEAYF.

This clonotype occurred many times. V is TRBV6-1 and J is TRBJ1-3; 7 bases are a match to TRBD1. The CDR3 loop spans 14 amino acids. Germline CDR1 and CDR2: MNHNS and SASEGT. Trimming at V came to 6 bases and at J to 4 bases, leaving 6 bases not matched to a gene. CDR3 sequence (DNA): TGTGCCAGCAGCCAGGGGGGGGCGGGAAACACCATATATTTT. Protein product: CASSQGGAGNTIYF.

This clonotype was seen at least ten times. This chain uses TRBV21-1 with TRBJ2-5; TRBD1 is the table's D call, not checked against the DNA. TRBV21-1 counts as a pseudogene. The CDR3 loop spans 12 amino acids. As DNA, the CDR3 is TGTGCCACACAGGGACCTCAAGAGACCCAGTACTTC. Translation: CATQGPQETQYF.

The chain combines TRBV24-1 with TRBJ2-7; perhaps TRBD2 as D (5 bases). This CDR3 is 16 amino acids long. Germline CDR1 and CDR2: KGHDR and SFDVKD. V shed 1 base and J shed 3 bases, with 15 bases lying between them. The CDR3 loop is CATSDFPEPEGYEQYV. The CDR3 DNA reads as TGTGCCACCAGTGATTTCCCGGAGCCCGAGGGCTACGAGCAGTACGTC.

This clonotype was seen at least ten times. The rearrangement links TRBV20-1 to TRBJ1-1; D ambiguous. Germline CDR1 reads DFQATT; CDR2 reads SNEGSKA (reference sequence). The V and J ends lost 5 bases and 1 base respectively, with 11 bases between them. This CDR3 has 13 amino acids. CDR3 amino acids: CSARRPQNTEAFF. CDR3 coding DNA: TGCAGTGCTCGAAGGCCGCAGAACACTGAAGCTTTCTTT.

This clonotype was detected only a few times. The chain employs TRBV7-9 and TRBJ1-5; D gene unclear. Trimming removed 5 bases at V and 6 bases at J, with 14 bases between. Germline V gene sequence: CDR1 SEHNR, CDR2 FQNEAQ (reference sequence). CDR3 length: 14 amino acids. CDR3 sequence (DNA): TGTGCCAGCAGCAACGAGGACCCGTCTCAGCCCCAGCATTTT. Protein sequence: CASSNEDPSQPQHF.

The genes are TRBV29-1 and TRBJ1-6; D may be TRBD1 (5 bases). CDR1 is SQVTM and CDR2 is ANQGSEA in the germline V gene. Trimming left V 6 bases short and J 9 bases short, with 18 bases between. This CDR3 is built from 14 residues. The CDR3 region has the DNA TGCAGCGTCCGGGGGGGGGGAAGGGGTTCACCCCTCCACTTT. This sequence encodes CSVRGGGRGSPLHF.

At least ten counts were recorded for this clonotype. The V call is TRBV20-1, the J call TRBJ2-1, with 15 bases that match TRBD2. Germline CDR1 is DFQATT and CDR2 is SNEGSKA (reference sequence). The CDR3 covers 15 residues. Germline trimming cut 3 bases from V and 8 bases from J; bases unmatched to any gene: 5. The CDR3 sequence is CSASPGLAGGYEQFF. The CDR3 bases are TGCAGTGCTAGCCCGGGACTAGCGGGGGGCTATGAGCAGTTCTTC.

V is TRBV28 and J is TRBJ2-5; perhaps TRBD2 as D (6 bases). This CDR3 is 12 amino acids long. The V gene lost 4 bases and the J gene lost 5 bases, with 8 bases spanning the gap. Germline V gene data show CDR1 as MDHEN and CDR2 as SYDVKM. The CDR3 nucleotides are TGTGCCAGCAGTTCTAGCGTGGAGACCCAGTACTTC. It codes for CASSSSVETQYF.

The V gene is TRBV10-2, the J gene TRBJ2-2; possibly TRBD2 for D (5 bases). Germline assignment: CDR1 WSHSY and CDR2 SAAADI. The CDR3 covers 16 residues. The germline V and J ends were trimmed by 5 bases and 0 bases, with 13 bases remaining between them. The CDR3 protein is CASSPLDYSNTGELFF. As DNA, the CDR3 is TGCGCCAGCAGTCCCCTCGACTATTCGAACACCGGGGAGCTGTTTTTT.

This clonotype was recorded at least ten times. V is TRBV29-1 and J is TRBJ1-1; a weak D match, TRBD1 (5 bases). Germline CDR1 SQVTM, CDR2 ANQGSEA. This CDR3 contains 9 residues. V was shortened by 6 bases and J by 9 bases, with 8 bases between the two germline ends. CDR3: CSVGPKAFF. The CDR3 bases are TGCAGCGTGGGACCGAAAGCTTTCTTT. Supplemented by reference TRBV29-1 and TRBJ1-1, the full variable domain reads SAVISQKPSRDICQRGTSLTIQCQVDSQVTMMFWYRQQPGQSLTLIATANQGSEATYESGFVIDKFPISRPNLTFSTLTVSNMSPEDSSIYLCSVGPKAFFGQGTRLTVV.

This clonotype was picked up many times. This chain connects TRBV5-1 to TRBJ2-3; maybe TRBD1 (8 bases). Looked up from germline, CDR1 is SGHRS and CDR2 is YFSETQ. Trimming removed 1 base at V and 4 bases at J, with 13 bases between. The CDR3 extends over 15 amino acids. CDR3 nucleotide sequence: TGCGCCAGCAGCTTGAACAGGGGGGGAGCAGATACGCAGTATTTT. It is translated as CASSLNRGGADTQYF.

The table lists this clonotype with a few counts. The genes are TRBV5-1 and TRBJ2-7, with a tentative D call TRBD1 (6 bases). Germline lookup yields CDR1 SGHRS and CDR2 YFSETQ. The CDR3 is 16 amino acids. V lost 4 bases, J lost 4 bases, and 21 bases lay in between. CDR3 nucleotides: TGCGCCAGCAGCGCGTTGACCGGGACATCACCTTACGAGCAGTACTTC. This encodes CASSALTGTSPYEQYF.

This clonotype was detected ten times or more. V is TRBV7-2 and J is TRBJ2-5; the match to TRBD2 covers 7 bases. CDR1 and CDR2 from the germline V gene are SGHTA and FQGNSA. The CDR3 is 15 residues long. The junction had 10 bases not matched to a gene; V was cut back by 7 bases and J by 2 bases. The CDR3 sequence: CASTPPIAGQETQYF. The CDR3, as DNA: TGTGCCAGCACCCCACCCATAGCGGGTCAAGAGACCCAGTACTTC.

This clonotype was recorded many times. The chain has TRBV28 and TRBJ2-5; TRBD2 is a possible D gene (5 bases). Germline V lookup: CDR1 MDHEN, CDR2 SYDVKM. Trimming cost V 9 bases and J 3 bases, with 11 bases left between them. The CDR3 extends over 12 amino acids. The DNA for the CDR3 is TGTGCCAGTCCTTCGGGGAAAGAGACCCAGTACTTC. This sequence encodes CASPSGKETQYF.

There are a few counts of this clonotype. The rearrangement uses TRBV2 and TRBJ1-2; D may be TRBD1 (6 bases). Germline lookup yields CDR1 SNHLY and CDR2 FYNNEI. The CDR3 loop spans 12 amino acids. V lost 6 bases and J 8 bases, leaving 13 bases between the germline ends. CDR3 nucleotide sequence: TGTGCCAGCAGGGGGGACAACGGGGGCTACACCTTC. It is translated as CASRGDNGGYTF. The variable domain in full, completed from reference TRBV2 and TRBJ1-2, reads EPEVTQTPSHQVTQMGQEVILRCVPISNHLYFYWYRQILGQKVEFLVSFYNNEISEKSEIFDDQFSVERPDGSNFTLKIRSTKLEDSAMYFCASRGDNGGYTFGSGTRLTVV.

Ten or more counts support this clonotype. The chain joins TRBV20-1 to TRBJ2-1; D gene unclear. CDR1 is DFQATT and CDR2 is SNEGSKA in the germline V gene (reference sequence). The CDR3 has 14 amino acids. The V gene lost 0 bases and the J gene lost 6 bases, with 12 bases spanning the gap. The CDR3 protein is CSARDLAGLNEQFF. For the CDR3, the DNA is TGCAGTGCTAGAGATCTCGCAGGCCTCAATGAGCAGTTCTTC.

This clonotype was recorded at least ten times. CDR3 DNA sequence: TGCAGCGTATCTCCCGGCGATGGCTACACCTTC. This gives the protein CSVSPGDGYTF. This chain uses TRBV29-1 with TRBJ1-2, with D uncertain. Germline V gene data show CDR1 as SQVTM and CDR2 as ANQGSEA. Trimming took off 6 bases at V and 6 bases at J, with 11 bases between the two ends. The CDR3 is made up of 11 amino acids.

The chain recombines TRBV12-3 or TRBV12-4 with TRBJ2-1, with D possibly matching TRBD1 (6 bases). CDR3 length: 16 residues. V dropped 1 base and J dropped 6 bases, with 16 bases sitting between them. DNA of the CDR3: TGTGCCAGCAGTTTAGAAGGGATCCTAGGGGGCAATGAGCAGTTCTTC. Translating gives CASSLEGILGGNEQFF.

The gene calls are TRBV25-1 and TRBJ2-7, with D possibly TRBD1 on 6 matching bases. The CDR3 length is 17 residues. The V gene lost 0 bases and the J gene lost 3 bases, with 18 bases spanning the gap. Germline V gives CDR1 MGHDK, CDR2 SYGVNS. The CDR3 here is CASSEYLQGTRDYEQYF. In DNA, the CDR3 is TGTGCCAGCAGTGAATATTTGCAGGGGACGAGGGACTACGAGCAGTACTTC.